This TCR beta chain was identified in a study of T cell responses to AZD1222 COVID-19 vaccine. The study's findings and limits: Repertoire sampling occurred only after the peak T cell response.

Germline-derived CDR1 and CDR2 are LGHDT and YNNKEL (reference sequence). V lost 1 base, J lost 4 bases, and 1 base stayed unmatched. This CDR3 comprises 14 residues. Second doses were pooled across both intervals (about 4 or about 12 weeks). Repertoires were generated with immunoSEQ multiplex PCR, while TCRdb's copy carries only in-frame clones and drops some. The table lists roughly 120,000 clones, 70% to 90% of them singletons. Of note for this clone: What it binds is not known.

V usage is TRBV3-1 (or the pseudogene TRBV3-2) and J usage is TRBJ1-3; TRBD1 matches at 7 bases. This TCR was sampled from an adult who received the AZD1222 COVID-19 vaccine. The sequences come from peripheral blood, collected 28 days after the second AZD1222 dose. CDR3 sequence: CASSQAGGGNTIYF. DNA of the CDR3: TGTGCCAGCAGCCAAGCAGGGGGGGGAAACACCATATATTTT.